These T cell receptor beta chains were read from a single sample in a study of beta chain features in type 1 diabetes. TCRdb keeps only in-frame clones here, not all; method: immunoSEQ multiplex PCR. The sample consists of hundreds of thousands of clones, roughly 30% of them appearing once. Sequencing used naive CD4+ T cells from blood. All receptors come from a man younger than 35 in good health. CDR3s leave out the opening cysteine and the closing phenylalanine or tryptophan. The size of a clone is reported for some rows only, either as once, few or many, or as a class for expanded clones.

clone_size: NA; v_call: TRBV5-1; j_call: TRBJ2-1; cdr3_aa: ASSLDPAGESNEQF
clone_size: NA; v_call: TRBV4-1; j_call: TRBJ2-1; cdr3_aa: ASSQVLAVDEQF
clone_size: NA; v_call: TRBV15; j_call: TRBJ2-3; cdr3_aa: ATSRDSATRNTQY
clone_size: NA; v_call: TRBV7-9; j_call: TRBJ2-2; cdr3_aa: ASSSSWNTGELF
clone_size: NA; v_call: TRBV30; j_call: TRBJ2-1; cdr3_aa: ACTEDSYNEQF
clone_size: NA; v_call: TRBV21-1; j_call: TRBJ2-7; cdr3_aa: ASSKVKRGTSYEQY
clone_size: NA; v_call: TRBV4-2; j_call: TRBJ2-5; cdr3_aa: ASSQEGNSYETQY
clone_size: NA; v_call: TRBV7-9; j_call: TRBJ2-5; cdr3_aa: ASSSDRGQETQY
clone_size: few; v_call: TRBV15; j_call: TRBJ2-1; cdr3_aa: ATSAVLGANEQF
clone_size: NA; v_call: TRBV4-1; j_call: TRBJ2-1; cdr3_aa: ASSQQGRGLRDEQF
clone_size: once; v_call: TRBV15; j_call: TRBJ1-2; cdr3_aa: ATSRGGTSYGYT
clone_size: NA; v_call: TRBV20-1; j_call: TRBJ1-1; cdr3_aa: SALVNTEAF
clone_size: once; v_call: TRBV5-1; j_call: TRBJ2-5; cdr3_aa: ASSLAPAGGQETQY
clone_size: NA; v_call: TRBV7-9; j_call: TRBJ2-7; cdr3_aa: ASSFSGYTDEQY
clone_size: few; v_call: TRBV12-5; j_call: TRBJ1-4; cdr3_aa: ASGRTAEKLF
clone_size: few; v_call: TRBV14; j_call: TRBJ2-3; cdr3_aa: ASSRSLPGGTQY
clone_size: few; v_call: TRBV10-3; j_call: TRBJ2-5; cdr3_aa: AISELAGSGLETQY
clone_size: NA; v_call: TRBV6-6; j_call: TRBJ2-7; cdr3_aa: ASSYSGTSGTYEQY
clone_size: NA; v_call: TRBV4-1; j_call: TRBJ1-5; cdr3_aa: ASSLEQGGQPQH
clone_size: NA; v_call: TRBV29-1; j_call: TRBJ1-1; cdr3_aa: SGDRGNTEAF
clone_size: NA; v_call: TRBV19; j_call: TRBJ2-1; cdr3_aa: ASSIDSSRGEQF
clone_size: few; v_call: TRBV18; j_call: TRBJ2-7; cdr3_aa: ASSPGQEVREQY
clone_size: NA; v_call: TRBV25-1; j_call: TRBJ2-5; cdr3_aa: ASSEGLIGSGETQY
clone_size: NA; v_call: TRBV29-1; j_call: TRBJ2-7; cdr3_aa: SAASDSYEQY
clone_size: NA; v_call: TRBV7-9; j_call: TRBJ2-5; cdr3_aa: ASSFGFGGETQY
clone_size: few; v_call: TRBV30; j_call: TRBJ1-2; cdr3_aa: AWGTGNYGYT
clone_size: few; v_call: TRBV9; j_call: TRBJ2-7; cdr3_aa: ASSVGNQGEQY
clone_size: NA; v_call: TRBV6-1; j_call: TRBJ2-7; cdr3_aa: ASSVDRNYEQY
clone_size: NA; v_call: TRBV29-1; j_call: TRBJ1-4; cdr3_aa: SAALRQLESEKLF
clone_size: NA; v_call: TRBV7-9; j_call: TRBJ2-3; cdr3_aa: ASSWTSTDTQY
clone_size: NA; v_call: TRBV4-3; j_call: TRBJ2-5; cdr3_aa: ASSQVRVTRQETQY
clone_size: NA; v_call: TRBV28; j_call: TRBJ2-3; cdr3_aa: ASMQRKKTDTQY
clone_size: few; v_call: TRBV30; j_call: TRBJ2-1; cdr3_aa: AWSVTSGYNEQF
clone_size: few; v_call: TRBV27; j_call: TRBJ1-1; cdr3_aa: ASRFAGTANTEAF
clone_size: NA; v_call: TRBV11-1; j_call: TRBJ2-7; cdr3_aa: ASSLGPGLSSYEQY
clone_size: NA; v_call: TRBV7-3; j_call: TRBJ2-5; cdr3_aa: ASSPDQGGETQY
clone_size: NA; v_call: TRBV19; j_call: TRBJ1-1; cdr3_aa: ASSTQGQFEAF
clone_size: NA; v_call: TRBV4-3; j_call: TRBJ2-1; cdr3_aa: ASSQDPSLSEQF
clone_size: NA; v_call: TRBV21-1; j_call: TRBJ2-1; cdr3_aa: ASSKDGCYNEQF
clone_size: NA; v_call: TRBV6-1; j_call: TRBJ2-7; cdr3_aa: ASSEPGLADYEQY
clone_size: NA; v_call: TRBV15; j_call: TRBJ2-7; cdr3_aa: ATSRAGTGFGEQY
clone_size: NA; v_call: TRBV30; j_call: TRBJ2-3; cdr3_aa: ASRAETTDTQY
clone_size: NA; v_call: TRBV18; j_call: TRBJ2-1; cdr3_aa: ASSPGLAGGENEQF
clone_size: once; v_call: TRBV10-3; j_call: TRBJ2-3; cdr3_aa: AISESAGKPNTQY
clone_size: NA; v_call: TRBV7-3; j_call: TRBJ2-1; cdr3_aa: ASSLTREANEQF
clone_size: NA; v_call: TRBV5-6; j_call: TRBJ2-1; cdr3_aa: ASSFDRDRSYNEQF